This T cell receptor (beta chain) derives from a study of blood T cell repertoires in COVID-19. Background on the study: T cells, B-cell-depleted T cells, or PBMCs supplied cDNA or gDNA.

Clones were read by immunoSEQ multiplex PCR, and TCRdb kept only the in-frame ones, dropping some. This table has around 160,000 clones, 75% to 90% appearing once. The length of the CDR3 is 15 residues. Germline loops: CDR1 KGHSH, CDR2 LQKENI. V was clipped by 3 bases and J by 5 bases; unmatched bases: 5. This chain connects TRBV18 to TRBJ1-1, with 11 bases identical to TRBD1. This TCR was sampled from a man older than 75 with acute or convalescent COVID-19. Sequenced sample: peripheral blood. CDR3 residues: CASSPWTGGDTEAFF. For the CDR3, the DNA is TGTGCCAGCTCACCGTGGACAGGGGGCGATACTGAAGCTTTCTTT.